This T cell receptor (beta chain) was recorded in a study of control samples from healthy donors and cancer patients. This clone was seen a single time. The V gene's germline CDR1 is KGHSH and CDR2 LQKENI. V lost 3 bases to trimming and J lost 7 bases, with 10 bases between them. The CDR3 extends over 13 amino acids. Repertoires were generated with immunoSEQ multiplex PCR, while TCRdb's copy carries only in-frame clones and drops some. The repertoire includes about 83,000 clones, about nine tenths of them detected once, and roughly 14% sits in the top ten. The chain uses TRBV18 and TRBJ2-4; TRBD2 is a possible D gene (6 bases). Sequenced material: blood. The sequence was collected from a young man in good health. The CDR3 DNA sequence: TGTGCCAGCTCACCTGTCGGGAGTAACATTCAGTACTTC. This gives the protein CASSPVGSNIQYF.